The present entry profiles one TCR beta chain with its context. This specimen belongs to a study of T cell changes during pregnancy in multiple sclerosis. Using immunoSEQ multiplex PCR, the repertoire was profiled, and TCRdb retains in-frame clones only, with some absent. In the table there are about 100,000 clones, roughly 92% of which are singletons. J gave up 4 bases and V 2 bases, and 6 bases lay outside the gene matches. This CDR3 spans 15 amino acids. Germline CDR1 PRHDT, CDR2 FYEKMQ (reference sequence). Specimen: peripheral blood, collected after pregnancy. This clonotype was sampled from a female donor with multiple sclerosis, enrolled in a pregnancy study. This sequence joins TRBV13 and TRBJ2-5; the match to TRBD1 covers 8 bases. CDR3 residues: CASSLRQGAGETQYF. The CDR3 region has the DNA TGTGCCAGCAGCTTAAGGCAGGGGGCTGGAGAGACCCAGTACTTC.